The T cell receptor beta chain under discussion was sequenced for a study of long-term antiretroviral therapy in people with HIV. Findings and caveats of the study: The study collected blood between the mid-2000s and the late 2010s, possibly under older ART regimens.

The assay, immunoSEQ v3.0, was run at survey level. Data came from immunoSEQ multiplex PCR; TCRdb stores just in-frame clones and leaves some out. The sample lists about 19,000 clones, about four fifths occurring once. V was pared by 5 bases and J by 7 bases, with 7 bases of the junction left unmatched. This CDR3 contains 14 residues. Germline values: CDR1 SNHLY, CDR2 FYNNEI. A word on this clone: Its antigen is not known.

The receptor was isolated from a man aged 18 to 30 with HIV. Here the sequenced sample was unsorted PBMCs, taken at the start of antiretroviral therapy, before treatment. The V and J genes are TRBV2 and TRBJ2-7, with TRBD2 identical over 11 bases. Written as DNA, the CDR3 is TGTGCCAGCAGTTTAGCGGGAGGGCCGGGAGAGCAGTACTTC. Its translation is CASSLAGGPGEQYF.